Sequencing of this T cell receptor (beta chain) was carried out in a study of CD8 T cells in ankylosing spondylitis. Study observations and caveats: A CD8+ phenotype characterized the disease-linked clones, which were relatively rare in peripheral blood.

A few counts support this clonotype. Its antigen is unknown. TCRdb recomputed calls from the 5' RACE reads with MiXCR, one row per CDR3 protein. The table lists some 340,000 distinct CDR3 sequences, 14% to 15% of them singletons. CDR1 LGHDT and CDR2 YNNKEL come from the germline V gene (reference sequence). V lost 6 bases and J lost 7, with 13 bases in between. The CDR3 runs 14 residues. This receptor was identified in a male donor with ankylosing spondylitis or in good health (not recorded which). What was sequenced was blood, either unsorted or a sorted T cell fraction (not recorded which). This sequence joins TRBV3-1 and TRBJ1-6, with a weak D call TRBD1 (5 bases). CDR3 sequence (DNA): TGTGCCAGCAGATCCGGGACGGGAAATTCACCCCTCCACTTT. It encodes CASRSGTGNSPLHF.